This TCR beta chain was captured by sequencing in a study of shared clonotypes between healthy human individuals. CDR1 SGDLS and CDR2 YYNGEE come from the germline V gene. The CDR3 covers 15 residues. The germline V and J ends were trimmed by 3 bases and 0 bases, with 10 bases remaining between them. Measured with immunoSEQ multiplex PCR; TCRdb has only the in-frame clones, and not every one. The data show 2 million or so clones, with roughly 96% seen just once and under 0.15% held by the top ten. Sample: naive CD4+ T cells sorted from blood. Stated subset: CD45RA+ positively selected. This chain joins TRBV9 and TRBJ2-1; D is undetermined. The clonotype was recovered from a man younger than 30 in good health. For the CDR3, the DNA is TGTGCCAGCAGCGCGACACCGAGCTCCTACAATGAGCAGTTCTTC. It specifies CASSATPSSYNEQFF.